Listed here is a single T cell receptor beta chain. Assay: immunoSEQ multiplex PCR; the TCRdb copy retains only in-frame clones and omits some. Here the sample spans some 40,000 clones, roughly nine tenths being singletons. The entry originates in a study of T cell changes during pregnancy in multiple sclerosis. The specimen comprised CD4+ T cells from peripheral blood mononuclear cells, sampled in the first trimester of pregnancy. This receptor was taken from a female donor with multiple sclerosis, enrolled in a pregnancy study.

The CDR3 DNA reads TGTGCCAGCAGTGAAAGGGGAAACAATGAGCAGTTCTTC. Translating it yields CASSERGNNEQFF. The chain links TRBV6-1 to TRBJ2-1, with TRBD1 as a possible D gene (5 bases). Germline CDR1 reads MNHNS; CDR2 reads SASEGT. This CDR3 is 13 amino acids long. Between the trimmed V and J ends, which lost 2 bases and 5 bases, there was a span of 7 bases.